This is a list of T cell receptor beta chains from one sample in a study of blood T cell repertoires in COVID-19. Only in-frame clones appear in the TCRdb table, and some are missing; sequencing was by immunoSEQ multiplex PCR. This table has about 200,000 clones, 85% to 90% appearing once. Material: peripheral blood. The source of these receptors is an elderly man with acute or convalescent COVID-19. Each CDR3 is given with its conserved first and last residue. D genes are given only for firm matches. Some rows mark clone size as missing; the rest say once, few, many or name a class of expanded clone.

j_call	d_call	clone_size	v_call	cdr3_aa	cdr3_nt
TRBJ1-5	NA	NA	TRBV4-2	CASSQDVAGNQPQHF	TGTGCCAGCAGCCAAGATGTGGCAGGCAATCAGCCCCAGCATTTT
TRBJ1-1	NA	once	TRBV27	CASSGRGITEAFF	TGTGCCAGCAGTGGCAGGGGTATCACTGAAGCTTTCTTT
TRBJ2-2	TRBD2	NA	TRBV7-9	CASSSGLAYTGELFF	TGTGCCAGCAGCTCGGGACTAGCATACACCGGGGAGCTGTTTTTT
TRBJ2-2	NA	NA	TRBV2	CASSEAGLHTGELFF	TGTGCCAGCAGTGAGGCTGGACTACACACCGGGGAGCTGTTTTTT
TRBJ1-5	TRBD1	NA	TRBV19	CASSISGTGDQPQHF	TGTGCCAGTAGTATCTCTGGGACAGGGGATCAGCCCCAGCATTTT
TRBJ2-2	NA	few	TRBV6-5	CASTPRGANTGELFF	TGTGCCAGCACTCCCAGGGGTGCGAACACCGGGGAGCTGTTTTTT
TRBJ2-3	NA	NA	TRBV24-1	CATSTNVDTQYF	TGTGCCACCAGTACAAATGTGGATACGCAGTATTTT
TRBJ2-2	TRBD1	NA	TRBV5-1	CASSFSLRGRTGELFF	TGCGCCAGCAGCTTCTCCCTCAGGGGGCGAACCGGGGAGCTGTTTTTT
TRBJ2-7	TRBD1	NA	TRBV9	CASSADRVSYEQYF	TGTGCCAGCAGCGCCGACAGGGTCTCCTACGAGCAGTACTTC
TRBJ2-5	NA	NA	TRBV2	CASREDQGETQYF	TGTGCCAGCAGGGAGGATCAAGGGGAGACCCAGTACTTC
TRBJ2-1	TRBD2	NA	TRBV18	CASSLLAGDPQHEQFF	TGTGCCAGCTCACTTCTAGCGGGAGACCCCCAACATGAGCAGTTCTTC
TRBJ2-7	TRBD2	NA	TRBV28	CASSSPGTSGSVQYF	TGTGCCAGCAGTTCTCCTGGGACTAGCGGGAGTGTGCAGTACTTC
TRBJ1-2	TRBD1	NA	TRBV7-2	CASSPNRGYGYTF	TGTGCCAGCAGCCCGAACAGGGGATACGGCTACACCTTC
TRBJ1-3	NA	NA	TRBV5-1	CASSVSSGNTIYF	TGCGCCAGCAGTGTGAGCTCTGGAAACACCATATATTTT
TRBJ2-7	NA	NA	TRBV3-1/TRBV3-2	CASSRQAPYEQYF	TGTGCCAGCAGCCGACAGGCCCCCTACGAGCAGTACTTC
TRBJ2-1	TRBD2	NA	TRBV19	CASRARTSGSHEQFF	TGTGCCAGTAGAGCCCGGACTAGCGGCTCCCATGAGCAGTTCTTC
TRBJ2-4	TRBD2	NA	TRBV19	CASSISDRGDIQYF	TGTGCCAGTAGTATATCCGACCGGGGGGACATTCAGTACTTC
TRBJ2-7	NA	NA	TRBV15	CATSREGHSYEQYF	TGTGCCACCAGCAGAGAGGGACATTCCTACGAGCAGTACTTC
TRBJ2-3	NA	once	TRBV5-5	CASSQAGDTQYF	TGTGCCAGCAGTCAGGCGGGCGATACGCAGTATTTT
TRBJ2-5	TRBD2	once	TRBV9	CASSVRREGQETQYF	TGTGCCAGCAGCGTGAGGCGGGAGGGACAAGAGACCCAGTACTTC
TRBJ2-2	NA	NA	TRBV4-3	CASSQDISRELFF	TGCGCCAGCAGCCAAGATATTAGTCGGGAGCTGTTTTTT
TRBJ1-5	NA	NA	TRBV29-1	CSVTTGTWDQPQHF	TGCAGCGTTACTACAGGGACGTGGGATCAGCCCCAGCATTTT
TRBJ2-1	TRBD2	NA	TRBV7-9	CASSTPGLAGFNEQFF	TGTGCCAGCAGCACTCCGGGACTAGCGGGATTCAATGAGCAGTTCTTC
TRBJ2-2	TRBD1	once	TRBV19	CASHFPAGGFGGELFF	TGTGCCAGCCACTTTCCGGCAGGGGGCTTCGGCGGGGAGCTGTTTTTT